A selection of T cell receptor beta chains follows, all from one sample in a study of blood T cell repertoires in COVID-19. Sequencing was performed with immunoSEQ multiplex PCR; in TCRdb, only in-frame clones are kept and a portion is missing. The repertoire holds about 46,000 clones, roughly nine tenths seen once, with around 3.1% in the top ten. Sequencing input: PBMCs or T cells enriched from blood (not recorded which). These receptors all come from a woman in her forties or fifties who had recovered from COVID-19. The CDR3 runs from the conserved cysteine through the conserved F or W. Fields, in order: J gene, clone size, D gene, V gene, CDR3 DNA, CDR3 protein. D genes are given only for firm matches. Some rows mark clone size as missing; the rest say once, few, many or name a class of expanded clone.

TRBJ2-7 | once | - | TRBV20-1 | TGCAGTGCCGCCCGGTCGGAGTTCCAGTACTTC | CSAARSEFQYF
TRBJ2-3 | - | - | TRBV7-9 | TGTGCCAGCAGAGATGTCCTTACCGGTAGCACAGATACGCAGTATTTT | CASRDVLTGSTDTQYF
TRBJ1-2 | - | - | TRBV10-3 | TGTGCCATCAGCCTAACAGGAAGCTATGGCTACACCTTC | CAISLTGSYGYTF
TRBJ2-7 | - | TRBD2 | TRBV4-1 | TGCGCCAGCAGCCAGGGACTAGCGGGGGGCCAAATCTACGAGCAGTACTTC | CASSQGLAGGQIYEQYF
TRBJ2-5 | - | TRBD1 | TRBV13 | TGTGCCAGCAGCTTAGAGACGACAGGGGGTAACGGAGAGACCCAGTACTTC | CASSLETTGGNGETQYF
TRBJ2-7 | - | - | TRBV19 | TGTGCCAGTTCCACTCAACCGGGACATTACTACGAGCAGTACTTC | CASSTQPGHYYEQYF
TRBJ2-1 | once | - | TRBV19 | TGTGCCAGTAGTATGTTTGGTGCAGGCGACAGGAGCTCCTACAATGAGCAGTTCTTC | CASSMFGAGDRSSYNEQFF
TRBJ2-3 | - | TRBD2 | TRBV4-3 | TGCGCCAGCAGCCAAGGAGATGCGGGGGGGCGCGCAGATACGCAGTATTTT | CASSQGDAGGRADTQYF
TRBJ1-1 | - | - | TRBV7-8 | TGTGCCAGCAGCTTAGTTATGGGGGCGAGCACTGAAGCTTTCTTT | CASSLVMGASTEAFF
TRBJ2-2 | once | TRBD2 | TRBV5-1 | TGCGCCAGCAGCCTACGGACTAGCGGGAGACCCAACACCGGGGAGCTGTTTTTT | CASSLRTSGRPNTGELFF
TRBJ1-1 | - | - | TRBV7-3 | TGTGCCAGCAGCAATGGGCCCGGGAGCGCTGAAGCTTTCTTT | CASSNGPGSAEAFF
TRBJ2-2 | - | - | TRBV2 | TGTGCCAGCAAACAGCAGATCAACACCGGGGAGCTGTTTTTT | CASKQQINTGELFF
TRBJ2-2 | - | - | TRBV25-1 | TGTGCCAGCGGTAGTAGAACCGCGAACACCGGGGAGCTGTTTTTT | CASGSRTANTGELFF
TRBJ2-5 | - | - | TRBV4-3 | TGCGCCAGCAGCCCCCGGGGCAGGGGGACCCAGTACTTC | CASSPRGRGTQYF
TRBJ2-6 | - | - | TRBV6-1 | TGTGCCAGCAGTGCCCAAACAGGGGGGGTTGCCGGGGCCAACGTCCTGACTTTC | CASSAQTGGVAGANVLTF
TRBJ2-1 | few | TRBD2 | TRBV12-3/TRBV12-4 | TGTGCCAGCAGCTCGACTAGCCGAAATGAGCAGTTCTTC | CASSSTSRNEQFF
TRBJ2-1 | few | - | TRBV4-3 | TGCGCCAGCAGCCAAGGGGTAAGGGGGGGCTCGGACAATGAGCAGTTCTTC | CASSQGVRGGSDNEQFF
TRBJ2-3 | - | TRBD2 | TRBV3-1/TRBV3-2 | TGTGCCAGCAGCCCGGGACTAGCGGGCACAGATACGCAGTATTTT | CASSPGLAGTDTQYF
TRBJ2-4 | - | TRBD1 | TRBV5-1 | TGCGCCAGCAGCGAGGGACAGGGAGGCATTCAGTACTTC | CASSEGQGGIQYF
TRBJ2-7 | - | TRBD2 | TRBV13 | TGTGCCAGCCGAGAGGGACTAGCGGGAGGAAGGTCCGGGGGGCAGTACTTC | CASREGLAGGRSGGQYF
TRBJ2-5 | once | TRBD1 | TRBV7-2 | TGTGCCAGCAGCTTTATGATACAGGGGTCGGGAGAGACCCAGTACTTC | CASSFMIQGSGETQYF
TRBJ1-2 | - | - | TRBV7-2 | TGTGCCAGCAGGGGCGTGGCGGGGGGCGGCTATGGCTACACCTTC | CASRGVAGGGYGYTF
TRBJ1-4 | - | - | TRBV6-2/TRBV6-3 | TGTGCCAGCAGTTCCCGACAGGATAATGAAAAACTGTTTTTT | CASSSRQDNEKLFF
TRBJ2-2 | once | - | TRBV7-2 | TGTGCCAGCAGCTTAGCTGGCCCAACCGGGGAGCTGTTTTTT | CASSLAGPTGELFF
TRBJ1-6 | - | TRBD1 | TRBV15 | TGTGCCACCAGCATAACCAGGGGGAATTCACCCCTCCACTTT | CATSITRGNSPLHF
TRBJ2-1 | - | - | TRBV12-3/TRBV12-4 | TGTGCCAGCAGACTACGTAATGAGCAGTTCTTC | CASRLRNEQFF
TRBJ1-2 | - | TRBD1 | TRBV11-2 | TGTGCCAGCAGCTTAGATTCAGGACAGGGGGCCTATGGCTACACCTTC | CASSLDSGQGAYGYTF
TRBJ2-1 | few | TRBD1 | TRBV7-9 | TGTGCCAGCAGCTTAGTGTGGGGGACAGGGACCTCCTACAATGAGCAGTTCTTC | CASSLVWGTGTSYNEQFF
TRBJ2-5 | - | - | TRBV18 | TGTGCCAGCTCACCCGTCCGAGAGACCCAGTACTTC | CASSPVRETQYF